One T cell receptor beta chain is described in this entry. This record comes from a study of glioma-infiltrating T cells after dendritic cell vaccination. At the level of the study: Dendritic cell vaccination trial patients had either newly diagnosed or recurrent glioblastoma.

Sequencing used immunoSEQ multiplex PCR; TCRdb keeps in-frame clones, though not all of them. Altogether 50,000 to 80,000 clones are present, approximately 85% being singletons, with the ten largest covering 9.2%. Patients had residual fresh-frozen tumor tissue and more than two years of survival data. PBMC sampling occurred before vaccination, two weeks after the third dose, and at progression. The sample in question was blood, obtained before dendritic cell vaccination. This clonotype was obtained from a human donor with glioblastoma.

The CDR3 DNA reads TGTGCCAGCAGCGTCGGTAGCGGGGACACAGATACGCAGTATTTT. Translating gives CASSVGSGDTDTQYF. This chain uses TRBV2 with TRBJ2-3, with 8 bases fitting TRBD2. The CDR3 contains 15 residues. Germline V gene lookup returns CDR1 SNHLY and CDR2 FYNNEI. V lost 6 bases, J lost 2 bases, and 7 bases stayed unmatched. Drawing the rest from reference TRBV2 and TRBJ2-3, the complete variable domain is EPEVTQTPSHQVTQMGQEVILRCVPISNHLYFYWYRQILGQKVEFLVSFYNNEISEKSEIFDDQFSVERPDGSNFTLKIRSTKLEDSAMYFCASSVGSGDTDTQYFGPGTRLTVL.